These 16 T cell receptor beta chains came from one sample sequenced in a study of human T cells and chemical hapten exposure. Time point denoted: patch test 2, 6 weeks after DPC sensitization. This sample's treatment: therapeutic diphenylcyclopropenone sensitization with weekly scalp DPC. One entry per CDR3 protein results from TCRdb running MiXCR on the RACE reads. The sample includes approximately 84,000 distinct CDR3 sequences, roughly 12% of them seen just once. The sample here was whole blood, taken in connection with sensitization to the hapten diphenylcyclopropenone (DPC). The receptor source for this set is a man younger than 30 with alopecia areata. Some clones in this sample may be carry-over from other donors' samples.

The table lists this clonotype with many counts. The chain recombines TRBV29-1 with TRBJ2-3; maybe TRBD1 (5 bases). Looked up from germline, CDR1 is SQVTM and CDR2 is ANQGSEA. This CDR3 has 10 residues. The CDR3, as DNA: TGCAGTGGGGCGACAGATACGCAGTATTTT. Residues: CSGATDTQYF.

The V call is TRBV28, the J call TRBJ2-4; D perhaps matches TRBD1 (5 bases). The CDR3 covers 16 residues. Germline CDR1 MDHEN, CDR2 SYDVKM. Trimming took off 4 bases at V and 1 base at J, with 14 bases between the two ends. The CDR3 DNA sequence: TGTGCCAGCAGTTCCCCAGGGCGTCAGGCCAAAAACATTCAGTACTTC. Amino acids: CASSSPGRQAKNIQYF.

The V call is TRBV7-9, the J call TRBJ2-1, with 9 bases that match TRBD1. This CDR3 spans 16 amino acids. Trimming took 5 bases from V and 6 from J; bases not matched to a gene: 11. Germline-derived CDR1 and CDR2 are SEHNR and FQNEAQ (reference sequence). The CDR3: CASSRFGTGTLNEQFF. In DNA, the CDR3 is TGTGCCAGCAGCCGTTTCGGGACAGGGACCCTCAATGAGCAGTTCTTC.

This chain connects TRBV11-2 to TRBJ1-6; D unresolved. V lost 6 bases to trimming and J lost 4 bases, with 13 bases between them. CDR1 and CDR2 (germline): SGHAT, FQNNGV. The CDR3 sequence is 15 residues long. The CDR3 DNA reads TGTGCCAGCAGTTTCCGGGCCCTTTATAATTCACCCCTCCACTTT. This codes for CASSFRALYNSPLHF.

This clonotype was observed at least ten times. CDR3 amino acids: CASSDRGSYEQYF. The CDR3 DNA is TGTGCCAGCAGTGATCGGGGCTCCTACGAGCAGTACTTC. The V and J genes are TRBV25-1 and TRBJ2-7; maybe TRBD2 (5 bases). Germline CDR1 reads MGHDK; CDR2 reads SYGVNS. V lost 3 bases and J lost 0, with 6 bases in between. The CDR3 totals 13 residues.

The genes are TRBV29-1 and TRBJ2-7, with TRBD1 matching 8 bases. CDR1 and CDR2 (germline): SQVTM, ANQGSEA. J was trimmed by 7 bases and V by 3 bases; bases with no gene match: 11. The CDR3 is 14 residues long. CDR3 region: CSVEKVRGLGEQYF. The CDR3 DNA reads TGCAGCGTTGAGAAGGTCAGGGGGCTAGGGGAGCAGTACTTC.

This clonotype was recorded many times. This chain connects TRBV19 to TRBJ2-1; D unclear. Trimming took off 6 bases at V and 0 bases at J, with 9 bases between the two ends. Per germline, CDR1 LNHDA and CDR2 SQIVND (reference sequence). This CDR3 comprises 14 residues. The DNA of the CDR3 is TGTGCCAGTAGGAGAGTTAGCTCCTACAATGAGCAGTTCTTC. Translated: CASRRVSSYNEQFF.

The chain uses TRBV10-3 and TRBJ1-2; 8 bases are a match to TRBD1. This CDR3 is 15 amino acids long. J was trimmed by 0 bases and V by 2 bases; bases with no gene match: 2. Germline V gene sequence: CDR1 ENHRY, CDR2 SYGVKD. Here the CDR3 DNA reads TGTGCCATCAGTGAGGTGGGACAGGCTAACTATGGCTACACCTTC. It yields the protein CAISEVGQANYGYTF.

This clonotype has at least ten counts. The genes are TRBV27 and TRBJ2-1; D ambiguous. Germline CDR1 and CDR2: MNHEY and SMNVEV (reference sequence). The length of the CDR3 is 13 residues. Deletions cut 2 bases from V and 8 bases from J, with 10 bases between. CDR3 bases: TGTGCCAGCAGTTTACTCGCATTCGATGAGCAGTTCTTC. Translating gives CASSLLAFDEQFF.

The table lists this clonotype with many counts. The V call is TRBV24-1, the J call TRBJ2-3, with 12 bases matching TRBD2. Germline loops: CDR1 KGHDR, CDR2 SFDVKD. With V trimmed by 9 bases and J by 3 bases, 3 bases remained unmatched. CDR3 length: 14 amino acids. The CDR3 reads CATSGLAGTDTQYF. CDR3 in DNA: TGTGCCACCTCTGGACTAGCGGGGACAGATACGCAGTATTTT.

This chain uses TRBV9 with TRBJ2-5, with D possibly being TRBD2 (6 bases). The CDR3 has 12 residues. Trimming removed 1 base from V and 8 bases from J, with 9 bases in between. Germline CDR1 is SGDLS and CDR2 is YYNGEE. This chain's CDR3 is CASSVSGDTQYF. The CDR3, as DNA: TGTGCCAGCAGCGTATCGGGGGATACCCAGTACTTC.

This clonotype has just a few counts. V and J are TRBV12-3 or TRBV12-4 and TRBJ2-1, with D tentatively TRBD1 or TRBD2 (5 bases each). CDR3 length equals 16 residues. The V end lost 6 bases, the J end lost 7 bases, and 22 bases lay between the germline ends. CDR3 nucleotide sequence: TGTGCCAGCAGACCTGCAAGGGACCTTCGCGGGAATGAGCAGTTCTTC. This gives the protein CASRPARDLRGNEQFF.

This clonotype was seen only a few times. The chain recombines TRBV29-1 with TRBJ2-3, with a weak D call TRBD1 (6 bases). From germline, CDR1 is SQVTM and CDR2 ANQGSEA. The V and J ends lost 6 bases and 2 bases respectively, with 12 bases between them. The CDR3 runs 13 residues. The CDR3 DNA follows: TGCAGCGTACAGGGCCACTACACAGATACGCAGTATTTT. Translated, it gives CSVQGHYTDTQYF.

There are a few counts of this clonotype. CDR3 sequence: CASSLGLYTSTDTQYF. CDR3 nucleotide sequence: TGTGCCAGCTCCCTTGGACTATATACTAGCACAGATACGCAGTATTTT. The rearrangement links TRBV18 to TRBJ2-3, with D possibly TRBD2 on 6 matching bases. Trimming took 6 bases from V and 0 from J, leaving 16 bases between them. Germline V gene lookup returns CDR1 KGHSH and CDR2 LQKENI. The CDR3 length is 16 residues. Full variable domain (outside the CDR3, taken from reference TRBV18 and TRBJ2-3): NAGVMQNPRHLVRRRGQEARLRCSPMKGHSHVYWYRQLPEEGLKFMVYLQKENIIDESGMPKERFSAEFPKEGPSILRIQQVVRGDSAAYFCASSLGLYTSTDTQYFGPGTRLTVL.

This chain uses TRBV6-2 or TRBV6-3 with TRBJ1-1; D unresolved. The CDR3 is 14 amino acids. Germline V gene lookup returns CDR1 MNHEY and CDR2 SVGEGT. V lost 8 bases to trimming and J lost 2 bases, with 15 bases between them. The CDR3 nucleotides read TGTGCCAGCGGAATGCGCAGTCCAAACACTGAAGCTTTCTTT. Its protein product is CASGMRSPNTEAFF.

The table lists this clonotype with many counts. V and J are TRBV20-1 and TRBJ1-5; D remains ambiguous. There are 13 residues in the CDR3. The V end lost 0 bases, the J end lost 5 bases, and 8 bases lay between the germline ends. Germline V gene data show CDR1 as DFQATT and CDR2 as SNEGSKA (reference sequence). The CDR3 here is CSARDGPYQPQHF. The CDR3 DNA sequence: TGCAGTGCTAGAGATGGGCCGTATCAGCCCCAGCATTTT.